One sample yielded the 30 T cell receptor beta chains listed below, sequenced in a study of blood T cell repertoires in COVID-19. Produced via immunoSEQ multiplex PCR; TCRdb's table is partial and in-frame only. Of about 210,000 clones listed, approximately 88% are singletons. The material sequenced was PBMCs or T cells enriched from blood (not recorded which). The receptors were gathered from a woman aged 35 to 49 with acute COVID-19.

The V call is TRBV4-1, the J call TRBJ2-5, with 8 bases that match TRBD1. V trimming: 3 bases; J trimming: 4 bases; junction bases outside the gene matches: 7. The CDR3 extends over 15 amino acids. Looked up from germline, CDR1 is MGHRA and CDR2 is YSYEKL. The CDR3 DNA reads TGCGCCAGCAGCCAGGGTTTACAGGGGGGAGAGACCCAGTACTTC. Translation: CASSQGLQGGETQYF.

The chain joins TRBV5-4 to TRBJ2-3; 10 nucleotides agree with TRBD2. CDR1 is SGHNT and CDR2 is YYREEE in the germline V gene (reference sequence). The CDR3 loop spans 15 amino acids. With 0 bases clipped from V and 7 bases from J, the junction kept 5 bases outside the gene matches. The CDR3 is CASSLGAGGIYTQYF. In DNA form, the CDR3 reads TGTGCCAGCAGCTTGGGAGCGGGGGGGATCTATACGCAGTATTTT.

This clone was recorded once. CDR3 in amino acids: CASSRDTGRETQYF. CDR3 in DNA: TGCGCCAGCAGCCGGGACACAGGGCGTGAGACCCAGTACTTC. The chain links TRBV5-1 to TRBJ2-5; D is possibly TRBD1 (6 bases). There are 14 residues in the CDR3. Germline assignment: CDR1 SGHRS and CDR2 YFSETQ. Trimming shortened V by 4 bases and J by 5 bases, and 15 bases separated the two germline ends. Drawing the rest from reference TRBV5-1 and TRBJ2-5, the complete variable domain is KAGVTQTPRYLIKTRGQQVTLSCSPISGHRSVSWYQQTPGQGLQFLFEYFSETQRNKGNFPGRFSGRQFSNSRSEMNVSTLELGDSALYLCASSRDTGRETQYFGPGTRLLVL.

This chain connects TRBV10-3 to TRBJ2-2, with TRBD2 matching 8 bases. J gave up 1 base and V 3 bases, and 13 bases lay outside the gene matches. Germline V gene lookup returns CDR1 ENHRY and CDR2 SYGVKD. There are 19 residues in the CDR3. The CDR3 DNA is TGTGCCATCAGTGACCCCTATGAACTTAGCGGGAAGAACACCGGGGAGCTGTTTTTT. Its translation is CAISDPYELSGKNTGELFF.

The sample holds many counts of this clone. In the same sample, other DNA sequences code for this CDR3. The genes are TRBV2 and TRBJ2-3; perhaps TRBD1 as D (6 bases). Germline V gives CDR1 SNHLY, CDR2 FYNNEI. The CDR3 loop spans 14 amino acids. V was clipped by 2 bases and J by 2 bases, with 8 bases between them. CDR3 sequence (DNA): TGTGCCAGCAGTGAAAACAGGGACACAGATACGCAGTATTTT. Its protein is CASSENRDTDTQYF.

This chain connects TRBV7-2 to TRBJ1-5; D uncertain. With 2 bases removed from V and 8 bases from J, the gap between germline ends came to 10 bases. Germline V gene data show CDR1 as SGHTA and CDR2 as FQGNSA. The length of the CDR3 is 13 residues. This chain's CDR3 is CASSLSRREPQHF. The DNA for the CDR3 is TGTGCCAGCAGCTTATCAAGGCGGGAGCCCCAGCATTTT.

The chain employs TRBV10-3 and TRBJ1-5, with 12 bases lining up with TRBD1. Germline V CDR1 and CDR2: ENHRY, SYGVKD. Trimming cost V 8 bases and J 5 bases; bases outside gene matches: 7. The CDR3 is 15 residues long. The CDR3: CAIGEGQGAYQPQHF. The DNA for the CDR3 is TGTGCCATCGGGGAGGGACAGGGGGCCTATCAGCCCCAGCATTTT.

This clone has a handful of counts. This rearrangement joins TRBV3-1 (or the pseudogene TRBV3-2) to TRBJ2-7; TRBD1 aligns across 8 bases. The V segment lost 7 bases and the J segment 3 bases; nucleotides outside the gene matches: 8. Germline CDR1 and CDR2: LGHDT and YNNKEL (reference sequence). This CDR3 comprises 14 residues. CDR3 residues: CASMTTGAGYEQYF. CDR3 sequence (DNA): TGTGCCAGCATGACGACAGGGGCCGGCTACGAGCAGTACTTC.

The chain combines TRBV18 with TRBJ2-2, with D hard to call. The CDR3 runs to 15 residues. In germline, CDR1 is KGHSH, CDR2 LQKENI. The V end was cut by 3 bases, the J end by 5 bases, with 13 bases between. CDR3 in amino acids: CASSPSAGSTGELFF. DNA of the CDR3: TGTGCCAGCTCACCGTCGGCAGGCTCAACCGGGGAGCTGTTTTTT.

V usage is TRBV5-6 and J usage is TRBJ1-1; TRBD1 matches at 11 bases. Germline loops: CDR1 SGHDT, CDR2 YYEEEE. The CDR3 spans 16 residues. After removal of 4 bases from V and 4 bases from J, the junction contained 9 bases not matched to a gene. CDR3 coding DNA: TGTGCCAGCAGCCCTGGACAGGGGGCGCGTCTCACTGAAGCTTTCTTT. Its protein product is CASSPGQGARLTEAFF. Full variable domain (remainder filled in from reference TRBV5-6 and TRBJ1-1): DAGVTQSPTHLIKTRGQQVTLRCSPKSGHDTVSWYQQALGQGPQFIFQYYEEEERQRGNFPDRFSGHQFPNYSSELNVNALLLGDSALYLCASSPGQGARLTEAFFGQGTRLTVV.

The CDR3 bases are TGTGCCAGCAGAAACAGGGGGCGCGGGGAAGAGACCCAGTACTTC. Translating it yields CASRNRGRGEETQYF. The chain employs TRBV21-1 and TRBJ2-5; no DNA check was done on the table's D call, TRBD1. TRBV21-1 represents a pseudogene. The CDR3 runs 15 residues.

This clone occurred once. The V gene is TRBV11-2, the J gene TRBJ2-7, with 10 bases identical to TRBD1. The V gene's germline CDR1 is SGHAT and CDR2 FQNNGV. Germline trimming cut 4 bases from V and 4 bases from J; bases unmatched to any gene: 7. This CDR3 is built from 15 residues. Here the CDR3 reads CASSSRDRGSYEQYV. CDR3 nucleotide sequence: TGTGCCAGCAGCTCGAGGGACAGGGGTTCGTACGAGCAGTACGTC.

This clone occurred a few times. V usage is TRBV6-5 and J usage is TRBJ1-4; tentative D call: TRBD1 (5 bases). The CDR3 runs to 15 residues. The V end was cut by 2 bases, the J end by 3 bases, with 10 bases between. Per the germline V gene, CDR1 is MNHEY and CDR2 is SVGAGI. The CDR3 DNA is TGTGCCAGCAGTTACCGGGGGGTGGCTAATGAAAAACTGTTTTTT. Protein: CASSYRGVANEKLFF.

This chain connects TRBV5-8 to TRBJ2-7; TRBD2 agrees at 7 bases. Germline CDR1 is SGHTS and CDR2 is YDEGEE. J lost 3 bases, V lost 2 bases, and 2 bases had no gene match. This CDR3 spans 13 amino acids. This chain's CDR3 is CASSFRGVYEQYV. As DNA, the CDR3 is TGTGCCAGCAGCTTCCGGGGGGTCTACGAGCAGTACGTC.

This chain joins TRBV11-2 and TRBJ2-5, with D perhaps TRBD1 (6 bases). V lost 5 bases and J 1 base, leaving 14 bases between the germline ends. In germline, CDR1 is SGHAT, CDR2 FQNNGV. The CDR3 has 15 amino acids. The CDR3 region has the DNA TGTGCCAGCAGCCCCGGGACAAAGGTCCAAGAGACCCAGTACTTC. Its protein product is CASSPGTKVQETQYF.

J is TRBJ2-3 and V is TRBV11-2, with TRBD2 identical over 10 bases. J gave up 0 bases and V 3 bases, and 3 bases lay outside the gene matches. Germline-derived CDR1 and CDR2 are SGHAT and FQNNGV. There are 16 residues in the CDR3. CDR3 residues: CASSFLTSGSTDTQYF. DNA for the CDR3: TGTGCCAGCAGCTTCCTGACTAGCGGGAGCACAGATACGCAGTATTTT.

The chain employs TRBV6-5 and TRBJ1-2; TRBD1 matches at 7 bases. Germline CDR1 and CDR2: MNHEY and SVGAGI. V was pared by 1 base and J by 6 bases, with 5 bases of the junction left unmatched. The CDR3 loop spans 14 amino acids. The CDR3 spells CASSYFDRVDGYTF. The CDR3 DNA is TGTGCCAGCAGTTACTTCGACAGGGTAGATGGCTACACCTTC.

This clone was detected once. The gene calls are TRBV10-2 and TRBJ2-3, with D possibly being TRBD1 (5 bases). CDR1 is WSHSY, CDR2 SAAADI, per germline. CDR3 length equals 13 residues. Deletions cut 4 bases from V and 4 bases from J, with 9 bases between. The CDR3 DNA is TGCGCCAGCAGTGCCAGGGCGCCAGATACGCAGTATTTT. Amino acid sequence: CASSARAPDTQYF.

The chain is built from TRBV5-1 and TRBJ2-5; TRBD1 is a possible D gene (6 bases). Per germline, CDR1 SGHRS and CDR2 YFSETQ. V lost 4 bases and J lost 0, with 13 bases in between. CDR3 size: 15 residues. DNA for the CDR3: TGCGCCAGCAGCGCGCAGGGGACGTACCAAGAGACCCAGTACTTC. Residues: CASSAQGTYQETQYF.

This chain links TRBV5-1 with TRBJ2-3; D might be TRBD1 (6 bases). V was cut by 5 bases and J by 2 bases, with 18 bases left in between. The germline V gene encodes CDR1 SGHRS and CDR2 YFSETQ. The CDR3 spans 16 residues. The CDR3 is CASRPGDGGSTDTQYF. In nucleotides, the CDR3 is TGCGCCAGCAGACCAGGGGACGGCGGATCCACAGATACGCAGTATTTT.

This chain uses TRBV4-3 with TRBJ1-2, with 8 bases matching TRBD1. This CDR3 is built from 15 residues. The V gene's germline CDR1 is LGHNA and CDR2 YSLEER. J gave up 8 bases and V 0 bases, and 8 bases lay outside the gene matches. Here the CDR3 DNA reads TGCGCCAGCAGCCAAGATCTTTTGGCAGGGGGCGGCTACACCTTC. Amino acid sequence: CASSQDLLAGGGYTF.

The chain is built from TRBV24-1 and TRBJ1-5, with D possibly being TRBD1 (5 bases). This CDR3 has 13 amino acids. Trimming removed 0 bases from V and 10 bases from J, with 9 bases in between. The germline gives CDR1 KGHDR, CDR2 SFDVKD. The CDR3 DNA sequence: TGTGCCACCAGTGATTTGGGAAGGGGCCCCCAGCATTTT. Translation: CATSDLGRGPQHF.

The gene calls are TRBV10-1 and TRBJ2-1, with D perhaps TRBD2 (6 bases). This CDR3 is built from 13 residues. Trimming took off 3 bases at V and 11 bases at J, with 14 bases between the two ends. CDR1 is WNHNN and CDR2 is SYGVQD in the germline V gene (reference sequence). The CDR3 DNA reads as TGCGCCAGCAGTGAAGTAAGCGGGCTCCAGCAGTTCTTC. This translates into CASSEVSGLQQFF.

CDR3 DNA: TGTGCCAGCAGCCCCAGGGCTGGAGCATACGAGCAGTACGTC. Amino acids: CASSPRAGAYEQYV. J is TRBJ2-7 and V is TRBV5-4; possibly TRBD1 for D (5 bases). V gave up 4 bases and J gave up 4 bases, with 15 bases separating them. Germline V gene data show CDR1 as SGHNT and CDR2 as YYREEE (reference sequence). The CDR3 has 14 residues.

This chain connects TRBV30 to TRBJ1-3, with D possibly TRBD1 on 5 matching bases. Germline V gives CDR1 GTSNPN, CDR2 SVGIG (reference sequence). Trimming took off 0 bases at V and 5 bases at J, with 11 bases between the two ends. CDR3 size: 14 residues. CDR3 region: CAWSVDDSRNTIYF. In DNA form, the CDR3 reads TGTGCCTGGAGTGTAGATGACAGCCGAAACACCATATATTTT.

V is TRBV4-3 and J is TRBJ1-4; D gene unclear. V was cut by 0 bases and J by 1 base, with 9 bases left in between. The germline gives CDR1 LGHNA, CDR2 YSLEER. This CDR3 is 16 amino acids long. The CDR3 spells CASSQDGGGTNEKLFF. CDR3 nucleotide sequence: TGCGCCAGCAGCCAAGATGGAGGTGGAACTAATGAAAAACTGTTTTTT.

This clone was observed once. In DNA form, the CDR3 reads TGTGCCAGCAGCTTAGAACACAGCTTAGATGGCTACACCTTC. The encoded protein is CASSLEHSLDGYTF. The chain combines TRBV7-9 with TRBJ1-2; no firm D call. The CDR3 covers 14 residues. V shed 1 base and J shed 6 bases, with 12 bases lying between them. Germline CDR1 reads SEHNR; CDR2 reads FQNEAQ (reference sequence).

This chain uses TRBV5-1 with TRBJ2-5, with 10 bases identical to TRBD1. The length of the CDR3 is 16 residues. CDR1 and CDR2 (germline): SGHRS, YFSETQ. Losses at the gene ends were 1 base for V and 1 base for J; bases not matched to a gene: 4. CDR3 bases: TGCGCCAGCAGCTTGTACGGGACAGGGGCCCAAGAGACCCAGTACTTC. This codes for CASSLYGTGAQETQYF.

The chain recombines TRBV3-1 (or the pseudogene TRBV3-2) with TRBJ2-1, with a possible D match to TRBD2 (6 bases). CDR3 length: 17 residues. The ends were cut back, 4 bases at V and 9 bases at J, with 25 bases in the middle. CDR1 is LGHDT and CDR2 is YNNKEL in the germline V gene (reference sequence). CDR3 bases: TGTGCCAGCAGCCCGTGGAGGGGACTTGGCCCAGGTACTGAGCAGTTCTTC. It encodes CASSPWRGLGPGTEQFF.

This chain links TRBV6-5 with TRBJ2-7, with a possible D match to TRBD1 (6 bases). CDR1 is MNHEY and CDR2 is SVGAGI in the germline V gene. CDR3 length: 15 amino acids. V shed 6 bases and J shed 1 base, with 16 bases lying between them. The CDR3 region is CASSSGAVGSYEQYV. CDR3 coding DNA: TGTGCCAGCAGCTCAGGGGCAGTAGGTTCCTACGAGCAGTACGTC.